The 30 T cell receptor beta chains reported below all come from one sample, sequenced in a study of blood T cell dynamics during melanoma immunotherapy. Using immunoSEQ multiplex PCR, the repertoire was profiled, and TCRdb retains in-frame clones only, with some absent. The table lists about 440 clones, 75% to 85% of them singletons. Sample time point: week 3, after first cycle of checkpoint inhibitor. This sample comprised central memory CD8+ T cells from blood, obtained from a patient treated with checkpoint blockade. These receptors were taken from a human donor with melanoma.

The rearrangement uses TRBV6-1 and TRBJ2-1, with TRBD2 matching over 10 bases. Germline CDR1 MNHNS, CDR2 SASEGT. The V and J ends lost 4 bases and 3 bases, in that order; junction bases with no gene match: 3. The CDR3 consists of 15 residues. CDR3 region: CASSASSGGYNEQFF. The CDR3 nucleotides are TGTGCCAGCAGTGCGTCTAGCGGGGGCTACAATGAGCAGTTCTTC.

This clone was counted a single time. The chain has TRBV11-2 and TRBJ2-4; the D gene is possibly TRBD2 (6 bases). CDR3 length: 15 amino acids. Trimming took off 6 bases at V and 3 bases at J, with 15 bases between the two ends. In germline, CDR1 is SGHAT, CDR2 FQNNGV. In DNA, the CDR3 is TGTGCCAGCAGATCCCCCGGGGGTGACAAAAACATTCAGTACTTC. Residues: CASRSPGGDKNIQYF.

The chain carries TRBV4-1 and TRBJ1-2, with D unclear. The CDR3 totals 15 residues. Germline values: CDR1 MGHRA, CDR2 YSYEKL. Deletions cut 7 bases from V and 1 base from J, with 16 bases between. Written as DNA, the CDR3 is TGCGCCAGCACCTCCTCGGCGGGAAATAACTATGGCTACACCTTC. Its protein is CASTSSAGNNYGYTF.

The rearrangement links TRBV2 to TRBJ2-3; D gene unclear. Germline CDR1 and CDR2: SNHLY and FYNNEI. Trimming removed 8 bases at V and 3 bases at J, with 12 bases between. The CDR3 runs to 13 residues. For the CDR3, the DNA is TGTGCCAGCGGGCTGGCGATAACAGATACGCAGTATTTT. Translating it yields CASGLAITDTQYF.

V and J are TRBV7-9 and TRBJ2-1; D is unresolved. Germline V lookup: CDR1 SEHNR, CDR2 FQNEAQ (reference sequence). Trimming took 4 bases from V and 3 from J, leaving 7 bases between them. This CDR3 is built from 13 residues. The CDR3 here is CASSSPNYNEQFF. CDR3 bases: TGTGCCAGCAGCTCTCCTAACTACAATGAGCAGTTCTTC.

This chain uses TRBV5-1 with TRBJ1-1, with TRBD1 as a possible D gene (6 bases). The V end was cut by 4 bases, the J end by 0 bases, with 10 bases between. This CDR3 has 14 amino acids. CDR1 is SGHRS, CDR2 YFSETQ, per germline. The CDR3 loop is CASSPGTLNTEAFF. CDR3 nucleotide sequence: TGCGCCAGCAGCCCCGGGACATTGAACACTGAAGCTTTCTTT.

The chain links TRBV9 to TRBJ2-7; TRBD2 is a possible D gene (5 bases). This CDR3 has 13 residues. CDR1 is SGDLS, CDR2 YYNGEE, per germline. V lost 4 bases and J 5 bases, leaving 13 bases between the germline ends. CDR3 sequence reads: CASSPKTGNEQYF. CDR3 nucleotide sequence: TGTGCCAGCAGCCCAAAGACGGGAAACGAGCAGTACTTC.

The V call is TRBV27, the J call TRBJ2-5; maybe TRBD2 (6 bases). Germline CDR1 reads MNHEY; CDR2 reads SMNVEV (reference sequence). V lost 5 bases to trimming and J lost 0 bases, with 16 bases between them. The CDR3 has 16 amino acids. CDR3 nucleotide sequence: TGTGCCAGCAGTCCCCGACTACGGGGGTACCAAGAGACCCAGTACTTC. Encoded protein: CASSPRLRGYQETQYF.

This clone was counted between two and nine times. The rearrangement uses TRBV5-1 and TRBJ1-5; no clear D gene. The CDR3 covers 14 residues. The germline CDR1 and CDR2 sequences are SGHRS and YFSETQ. Trimming took 0 bases from V and 4 from J, leaving 8 bases between them. CDR3 coding DNA: TGCGCCAGCAGCTTGGTTATCGGGAATCAGCCCCAGCATTTT. Amino acids: CASSLVIGNQPQHF. Full variable domain (outside the CDR3, taken from reference TRBV5-1 and TRBJ1-5): KAGVTQTPRYLIKTRGQQVTLSCSPISGHRSVSWYQQTPGQGLQFLFEYFSETQRNKGNFPGRFSGRQFSNSRSEMNVSTLELGDSALYLCASSLVIGNQPQHFGDGTRLSIL.

The chain employs TRBV7-9 and TRBJ1-1; D is possibly TRBD1 (5 bases). CDR1 is SEHNR, CDR2 FQNEAQ, per germline (reference sequence). Trimming took 5 bases from V and 6 from J, leaving 7 bases between them. The CDR3 runs 11 residues. The CDR3 is CASSTGAEAFF. Here the CDR3 DNA reads TGTGCCAGCAGCACGGGGGCTGAAGCTTTCTTT. The whole variable domain, filled in from reference TRBV7-9 and TRBJ1-1, reads DTGVSQNPRHKITKRGQNVTFRCDPISEHNRLYWYRQTLGQGPEFLTYFQNEAQLEKSRLLSDRFSAERPKGSFSTLEIQRTEQGDSAMYLCASSTGAEAFFGQGTRLTVV.

V is TRBV14 and J is TRBJ2-3; 8 bases map to TRBD1. Looked up from germline, CDR1 is SGHDN and CDR2 is FVKESK. Unmatched junction bases numbered 9, after V lost 0 bases and J lost 4 bases. This CDR3 has 17 amino acids. CDR3 sequence: CASSQDGQGAFADTQYF. The CDR3 DNA reads TGTGCCAGCAGCCAAGATGGGCAGGGGGCTTTCGCAGATACGCAGTATTTT.

The gene calls are TRBV6-1 and TRBJ1-6; D perhaps matches TRBD1 (6 bases). V shed 5 bases and J shed 14 bases, with 22 bases lying between them. CDR1 and CDR2 from the germline V gene are MNHNS and SASEGT. The CDR3 has 15 residues. CDR3 nucleotide sequence: TGTGCCAGCAGTCCAACCCTGGACAGCTCTAAAACCCTCCACTTT. Amino acid sequence: CASSPTLDSSKTLHF.

V and J are TRBV11-3 and TRBJ1-6; 8 positions agree with TRBD1. This CDR3 is built from 15 residues. Germline V CDR1 and CDR2: SGHNT, YENEEA. After removal of 6 bases from V and 2 bases from J, the junction contained 3 bases not matched to a gene. In DNA, the CDR3 is TGTGCCAGCAGGACGGGACAGGCCTATAATTCACCCCTCCACTTT. It translates to CASRTGQAYNSPLHF.

The V call is TRBV30, the J call TRBJ2-1, with D tentatively TRBD2 (5 bases). Per germline, CDR1 GTSNPN and CDR2 SVGIG (reference sequence). CDR3 length: 16 amino acids. Trimming left V 0 bases short and J 8 bases short, with 20 bases between. CDR3 in amino acids: CAWSVLEGWSRDEQFF. CDR3 DNA: TGTGCCTGGAGTGTACTAGAGGGATGGTCACGGGATGAGCAGTTCTTC. The full variable domain, rest sourced from reference TRBV30 and TRBJ2-1, is SQTIHQWPATLVQPVGSPLSLECTVEGTSNPNLYWYRQAAGRGLQLLFYSVGIGQISSEVPQNLSASRPQDRQFILSSKKLLLSDSGFYLCAWSVLEGWSRDEQFFGPGTRLTVL.

This clone was picked up a small number of times. This chain links TRBV27 with TRBJ2-1; D not resolved. The CDR3 sequence is 14 residues long. Germline assignment: CDR1 MNHEY and CDR2 SMNVEV (reference sequence). The V end lost 4 bases, the J end lost 6 bases, and 13 bases lay between the germline ends. CDR3 protein: CASSSFHRPNEQFF. As DNA, the CDR3 is TGTGCCAGCAGTTCTTTCCACCGGCCCAATGAGCAGTTCTTC.

The chain recombines TRBV19 with TRBJ1-2; D is unclear. Germline loops: CDR1 LNHDA, CDR2 SQIVND (reference sequence). V lost 3 bases, J lost 7 bases, and 9 bases lay in between. This CDR3 comprises 12 residues. CDR3 nucleotide sequence: TGTGCCAGTAGTATGGGGAGCTCTGGCTACACCTTC. Amino acids: CASSMGSSGYTF.

This clone was recorded once. In nucleotides, the CDR3 is TGTGCCAGTAGTATAGAAGGGTCAGATACGCAGTATTTT. It encodes CASSIEGSDTQYF. V and J are TRBV19 and TRBJ2-3; the D is unclear. There are 13 residues in the CDR3. Germline loops: CDR1 LNHDA, CDR2 SQIVND (reference sequence). V lost 0 bases and J 4 bases, leaving 5 bases between the germline ends.

The V and J genes are TRBV27 and TRBJ1-4, with D possibly being TRBD1 (5 bases). The CDR3 covers 16 residues. Germline values: CDR1 MNHEY, CDR2 SMNVEV (reference sequence). V was trimmed by 6 bases and J by 8 bases, leaving 22 bases between them. The CDR3 coding sequence is TGTGCCAGCAGCCCGGATTCGGGCGGGACTGAAGAAAAACTGTTTTTT. Translating gives CASSPDSGGTEEKLFF.

The chain has TRBV6-4 and TRBJ2-3; the D gene is possibly TRBD2 (5 bases). The CDR3 totals 13 residues. V was shortened by 3 bases and J by 2 bases, with 6 bases between the two germline ends. Germline V gives CDR1 MRHNA, CDR2 SNTAGT. The CDR3 bases are TGTGCCAGCAGTGAGCGGGTCACAGATACGCAGTATTTT. This codes for CASSERVTDTQYF.

In this sample, this clone turned up once. The chain uses TRBV7-9 and TRBJ1-3, with D unresolved. The V and J ends lost 4 bases and 0 bases respectively, with 13 bases between them. The CDR3 extends over 16 amino acids. In germline, CDR1 is SEHNR, CDR2 FQNEAQ (reference sequence). Here the CDR3 DNA reads TGTGCCAGCAGCTCGTCCACTTCGAGCTCTGGAAACACCATATATTTT. It translates to CASSSSTSSSGNTIYF.

The V gene is TRBV7-6, the J gene TRBJ1-3, with D perhaps matching TRBD1 (6 bases). CDR3 length equals 15 residues. V dropped 0 bases and J dropped 2 bases, with 8 bases sitting between them. CDR1 and CDR2 from the germline V gene are SGHVS and FNYEAQ. The CDR3 reads CASSLAAGAGNTIYF. CDR3 nucleotide sequence: TGTGCCAGCAGCTTAGCAGCAGGGGCTGGAAACACCATATATTTT.

Within the sample, this clone is hyperexpanded. V and J are TRBV19 and TRBJ2-7; 11 nucleotides match TRBD2. Per germline, CDR1 LNHDA and CDR2 SQIVND (reference sequence). The CDR3 is 14 residues long. V shed 7 bases and J 2 bases; nucleotides not matched to a gene: 4. The CDR3 is CASTGTSGPYEQYF. CDR3 bases: TGTGCCAGTACCGGGACTAGCGGTCCCTACGAGCAGTACTTC.

This clone was seen a single time. The chain joins TRBV15 to TRBJ2-3; 11 bases are shared with TRBD1. After removal of 1 base from V and 4 bases from J, the junction contained 1 base not matched to a gene. CDR3 length equals 15 residues. The germline CDR1 and CDR2 sequences are LNHNV and YYDKDF (reference sequence). CDR3 region: CATSRGTGGSDTQYF. In DNA, the CDR3 is TGTGCCACCAGCAGAGGGACAGGGGGCTCAGATACGCAGTATTTT.

V and J are TRBV18 and TRBJ1-1; D is uncertain. This CDR3 has 12 amino acids. CDR1 KGHSH and CDR2 LQKENI come from the germline V gene. V gave up 3 bases and J gave up 5 bases, with 7 bases separating them. The CDR3 is CASSPEGTEAFF. CDR3 nucleotides: TGTGCCAGCTCACCGGAAGGGACTGAAGCTTTCTTT.

This clone was counted a few times. V is TRBV29-1 and J is TRBJ2-7; D tentatively reads TRBD1 or TRBD2 (5 bases each). In germline, CDR1 is SQVTM, CDR2 ANQGSEA. Trimming took 6 bases from V and 5 from J, leaving 17 bases between them. This CDR3 contains 13 residues. The CDR3 spells CSVVRGADNEQYF. The CDR3 DNA reads as TGCAGCGTCGTTAGAGGGGCCGACAACGAGCAGTACTTC.

Here the CDR3 DNA reads TGTGCCAGCAGTTTATTAGGGGACAGGGGATCACCCCTCCACTTT. Translating it yields CASSLLGDRGSPLHF. The chain carries TRBV28 and TRBJ1-6, with 10 nucleotides matching TRBD1. The CDR3 has 15 amino acids. Germline CDR1 MDHEN, CDR2 SYDVKM. Germline trimming cut 1 base from V and 10 bases from J; bases unmatched to any gene: 4.

The V gene is TRBV7-9, the J gene TRBJ1-4; tentatively, D is TRBD1 (6 bases). This CDR3 is 14 amino acids long. Germline CDR1 SEHNR, CDR2 FQNEAQ (reference sequence). V lost 4 bases to trimming and J lost 5 bases, with 11 bases between them. CDR3 sequence: CASSSSGANEKLFF. CDR3 sequence (DNA): TGTGCCAGCAGCTCGTCAGGGGCGAATGAAAAACTGTTTTTT.

V gene TRBV9 combines with J gene TRBJ2-1; TRBD2 matches 7 bases. Unmatched junction bases numbered 6, after V lost 3 bases and J lost 0 bases. CDR1 and CDR2 from the germline V gene are SGDLS and YYNGEE. This CDR3 region has 16 residues. The DNA for the CDR3 is TGTGCCAGCAGCGCGGGAGCGGGAAACTCCTACAATGAGCAGTTCTTC. Its translation: CASSAGAGNSYNEQFF.

This sequence joins TRBV9 and TRBJ1-2, with TRBD1 matching 7 bases. Germline V CDR1 and CDR2: SGDLS, YYNGEE. The J segment lost 4 bases and the V segment lost 3 bases, leaving 3 bases of the junction unmatched. The length of the CDR3 is 13 residues. The CDR3 reads CASSETGTYGYTF. The DNA for the CDR3 is TGTGCCAGCAGCGAGACAGGGACCTATGGCTACACCTTC.

This clone appeared a single time. The chain is built from TRBV7-6 and TRBJ2-7; TRBD2 agrees at 9 bases. Germline V gives CDR1 SGHVS, CDR2 FNYEAQ. The CDR3 sequence is 15 residues long. With V trimmed by 3 bases and J by 5 bases, 8 bases remained unmatched. The CDR3 reads CASSFSGGLGNEQYF. The CDR3 DNA is TGTGCCAGCAGCTTTAGCGGGGGTTTAGGGAACGAGCAGTACTTC. The whole variable domain, remainder taken from reference TRBV7-6 and TRBJ2-7, is GAGVSQSPRYKVTKRGQDVALRCDPISGHVSLYWYRQALGQGPEFLTYFNYEAQQDKSGLPNDRFSAERPEGSISTLTIQRTEQRDSAMYRCASSFSGGLGNEQYFGPGTRLTVT.